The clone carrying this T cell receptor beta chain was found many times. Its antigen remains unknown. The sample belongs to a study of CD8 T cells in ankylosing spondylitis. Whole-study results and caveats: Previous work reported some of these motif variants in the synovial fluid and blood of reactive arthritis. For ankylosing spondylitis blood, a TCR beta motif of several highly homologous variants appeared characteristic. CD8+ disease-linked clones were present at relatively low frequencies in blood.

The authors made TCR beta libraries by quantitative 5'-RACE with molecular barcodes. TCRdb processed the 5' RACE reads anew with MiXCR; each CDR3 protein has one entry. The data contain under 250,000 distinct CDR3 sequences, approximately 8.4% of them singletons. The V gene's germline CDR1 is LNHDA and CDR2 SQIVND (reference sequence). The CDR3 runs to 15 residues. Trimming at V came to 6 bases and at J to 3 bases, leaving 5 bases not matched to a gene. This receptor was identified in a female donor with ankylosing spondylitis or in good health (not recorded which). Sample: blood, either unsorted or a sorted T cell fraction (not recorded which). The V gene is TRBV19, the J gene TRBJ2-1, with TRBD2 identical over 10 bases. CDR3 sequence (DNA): TGTGCCAGTAGCGCCGGGACTAGCGTCTACAATGAGCAGTTCTTC. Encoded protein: CASSAGTSVYNEQFF.